One and the same sample provided the 2 T cell receptor beta chains below, sequenced in a study of OX40 agonist ivuxolimab in advanced cancers. The library relied on the immunoSEQ multiplex PCR assay. Held by TCRdb, this immuneACCESS table contains in-frame sequences only and omits some clones. Under half of the omission traces to an unresolved V gene where checked; the cause of the rest is unknown. The sample table contains around 75,000 clones; only one count was recorded for about four fifths of them. Over 0.95% of the sample rests with the top ten. The sequencing used CD4+ or CD8+ T cells sorted from blood, collected in a trial of the OX40 agonist ivuxolimab. These receptor sequences come from an adult with an advanced solid tumor such as melanoma, head and neck, liver or kidney cancer.

The chain carries TRBV11-2 and TRBJ1-1; D unclear. Trimming cost V 5 bases and J 1 base, with 8 bases left between them. This CDR3 spans 13 amino acids. Germline lookup yields CDR1 SGHAT and CDR2 FQNNGV. The CDR3: CASSMTTNTEAFF. CDR3 nucleotide sequence: TGTGCCAGCAGCATGACAACGAACACTGAAGCTTTCTTT.

The CDR3 protein is CASSIMGLAGGSAKNIQYF. In DNA, the CDR3 is TGTGCCAGTAGTATAATGGGACTAGCGGGGGGGTCGGCCAAAAACATTCAGTACTTC. The rearrangement joins TRBV19 to TRBJ2-4, with 16 bases aligning to TRBD2. CDR3 size: 19 residues. Per the germline V gene, CDR1 is LNHDA and CDR2 is SQIVND (reference sequence). After removal of 2 bases from V and 1 base from J, the junction contained 5 bases not matched to a gene.